Listed here are 24 T cell receptor beta chains from one sample, sequenced in a study of T cells after posttransplantation cyclophosphamide. The assay was immunoSEQ multiplex PCR, and TCRdb's table has in-frame clones only and misses some. This sample has about 15,000 clones and no singletons, with more than 20% in the ten largest. Busulfan-fludarabine conditioning, marrow transplant, and cyclophosphamide on days +3 and +4 were administered. Source: PBMCs, taken 950 to 1,200 days after allogeneic stem cell transplant with posttransplant cyclophosphamide. The receptors come from a female patient aged 35 to 55 who received an allogeneic stem cell transplant from a related donor, was CMV-positive, and had no GVHD. The T cells may come from the graft donor.

This clone was counted at least ten times. V is TRBV5-6 and J is TRBJ1-3, with D unclear. The CDR3 covers 17 residues. Germline-derived CDR1 and CDR2 are SGHDT and YYEEEE. Trimming removed 3 bases at V and 2 bases at J, with 18 bases between. The CDR3 sequence is CASSYDRAAPAGNTIYF. For the CDR3, the DNA is TGTGCCAGCAGCTATGACCGCGCGGCACCCGCTGGAAACACCATATATTTT.

This clone was observed a few times. The chain recombines TRBV5-4 with TRBJ1-1, with D maybe TRBD1 (6 bases). Germline V lookup: CDR1 SGHNT, CDR2 YYREEE (reference sequence). The germline V and J ends were trimmed by 0 bases and 8 bases, with 14 bases remaining between them. This CDR3 has 14 amino acids. Here the CDR3 reads CASSLEGRGLEAFF. The DNA for the CDR3 is TGTGCCAGCAGCTTGGAGGGTAGGGGGTTGGAAGCTTTCTTT.

This clone was found many times. The chain employs TRBV7-9 and TRBJ1-3; TRBD1 is a possible D gene (5 bases). CDR3 length: 18 residues. Germline V gene lookup returns CDR1 SEHNR and CDR2 FQNEAQ (reference sequence). Between the trimmed V and J ends, which lost 2 bases and 0 bases, there was a span of 17 bases. This chain's CDR3 is CASSLSLSGRGSGNTIYF. CDR3 nucleotides: TGTGCCAGCAGCTTATCTTTGTCGGGGCGGGGCTCTGGAAACACCATATATTTT.

This clone showed up many times. The chain carries TRBV6-6 and TRBJ1-4; 8 nucleotides align to TRBD1. From germline, CDR1 is MNHNY and CDR2 SVGAGI (reference sequence). J lost 7 bases, V lost 6 bases, and 10 bases had no gene match. CDR3 length: 15 residues. In nucleotides, the CDR3 is TGTGCCAGCAGAGACAGACAGGGGCCGGCTGAAAAACTGTTTTTT. Translated, it gives CASRDRQGPAEKLFF.

This clone was seen many times. The chain uses TRBV4-1 and TRBJ1-4; D is possibly TRBD1 (5 bases). The CDR3 totals 16 residues. Trimming left V 1 base short and J 1 base short, with 10 bases between. CDR1 MGHRA and CDR2 YSYEKL come from the germline V gene. CDR3 DNA: TGCGCCAGCAGCCAAGTTGGGGCAGGAACTAATGAAAAACTGTTTTTT. Translated: CASSQVGAGTNEKLFF.

The table lists this clone with many counts. The chain couples TRBV7-9 to TRBJ1-2; the D gene is possibly TRBD1 (5 bases). Trimming pared 5 bases from V and 6 bases from J, leaving 25 bases between. This CDR3 contains 17 residues. CDR1 SEHNR and CDR2 FQNEAQ come from the germline V gene (reference sequence). The CDR3 spells CASSPLSTGPGADGYTF. Written as DNA, the CDR3 is TGTGCCAGCAGCCCCCTTTCTACAGGACCGGGAGCGGATGGCTACACCTTC.

This clone was seen at least ten times. The chain has TRBV5-1 and TRBJ1-1; tentatively, D is TRBD1 (6 bases). CDR1 SGHRS and CDR2 YFSETQ come from the germline V gene. Trimming removed 3 bases at V and 4 bases at J, with 13 bases between. The CDR3 contains 14 residues. As DNA, the CDR3 is TGCGCCAGCAGCTCCACAGGGTTTGGCACTGAAGCTTTCTTT. Translating it yields CASSSTGFGTEAFF.

Only a few counts were recorded for this clone. The chain is built from TRBV12-5 and TRBJ1-5, with D tentatively TRBD1 (6 bases). Germline loops: CDR1 LGHNT, CDR2 FRNRAP. The CDR3 covers 16 residues. Trimming cost V 7 bases and J 3 bases, with 19 bases left between them. CDR3 DNA sequence: TGTGCTAGTGTGGCCCCAACAGGGTCGATCAATCAGCCCCAGCATTTT. As protein: CASVAPTGSINQPQHF.

This clone was found many times. The rearrangement joins TRBV7-6 to TRBJ2-7, with 10 bases fitting TRBD1. The CDR3 spans 14 residues. With V trimmed by 5 bases and J by 5 bases, 6 bases remained unmatched. Looked up from germline, CDR1 is SGHVS and CDR2 is FNYEAQ. In nucleotides, the CDR3 is TGTGCCAGCAGCCGTAGCGGGACAGGGGACGAGCAGTACTTC. It yields the protein CASSRSGTGDEQYF.

This clone was counted at least ten times. V usage is TRBV7-2 and J usage is TRBJ2-1; possible D gene TRBD2, 5 bases. CDR1 SGHTA and CDR2 FQGNSA come from the germline V gene. V lost 2 bases and J lost 4, with 12 bases in between. CDR3 size: 15 residues. CDR3 sequence: CASSLWTRAYNEQFF. In DNA, the CDR3 is TGTGCCAGCAGCTTATGGACTCGGGCTTACAATGAGCAGTTCTTC.

The chain is built from TRBV6-1 and TRBJ1-6, with D unclear. There are 13 residues in the CDR3. Between the trimmed V and J ends, which lost 8 bases and 5 bases, there was a span of 10 bases. The germline V gene encodes CDR1 MNHNS and CDR2 SASEGT. CDR3 region: CASLRGNNSPLHF. The DNA for the CDR3 is TGTGCCAGCCTGCGAGGGAATAATTCACCCCTCCACTTT.

In this sample, this clone turned up a few times. The chain joins TRBV2 to TRBJ1-3; 7 bases fit TRBD1. This CDR3 is built from 14 residues. V gave up 8 bases and J gave up 1 base; unmatched junction bases: 5. Germline V CDR1 and CDR2: SNHLY, FYNNEI. The CDR3 region is CASAGTASGNTIYF. CDR3 nucleotide sequence: TGTGCCAGCGCCGGGACAGCTTCTGGAAACACCATATATTTT. Based on the CDR3 plus reference TRBV2 and TRBJ1-3, the full variable domain is EPEVTQTPSHQVTQMGQEVILRCVPISNHLYFYWYRQILGQKVEFLVSFYNNEISEKSEIFDDQFSVERPDGSNFTLKIRSTKLEDSAMYFCASAGTASGNTIYFGEGSWLTVV.

This sequence joins TRBV7-2 and TRBJ1-2; a weak D match, TRBD1 (5 bases). The CDR3 runs to 11 residues. The ends were cut back, 5 bases at V and 8 bases at J, with 9 bases in the middle. From germline, CDR1 is SGHTA and CDR2 FQGNSA. The CDR3, as DNA: TGTGCCAGCAGCCCAGGGAAGGGCTACACCTTC. Its protein is CASSPGKGYTF.

This clone occurred many times. The rearrangement joins TRBV5-1 to TRBJ2-2; a weak D match, TRBD1 (5 bases). V lost 1 base, J lost 0 bases, and 10 bases lay in between. The CDR3 spans 16 residues. Germline V gene sequence: CDR1 SGHRS, CDR2 YFSETQ. The CDR3 nucleotides read TGCGCCAGCAGCTTGAAAGGACACTCGAACACCGGGGAGCTGTTTTTT. Its translation: CASSLKGHSNTGELFF.

This clone was recorded many times. CDR3 bases: TGTGCCAGCTCACGAGGAGGTTTCACAGATACGCAGTATTTT. This encodes CASSRGGFTDTQYF. V gene TRBV18 combines with J gene TRBJ2-3; a weak D match, TRBD2 (5 bases). In germline, CDR1 is KGHSH, CDR2 LQKENI. This CDR3 is built from 14 residues. The germline V and J ends were trimmed by 4 bases and 2 bases, with 10 bases remaining between them.

The CDR3 sequence is CASSGTPGNTIYF. Written as DNA, the CDR3 is TGTGCCAGTAGTGGCACCCCCGGAAACACCATATATTTT. V and J are TRBV19 and TRBJ1-3; no reliable D call. CDR1 and CDR2 from the germline V gene are LNHDA and SQIVND (reference sequence). V lost 5 bases to trimming and J lost 4 bases, with 9 bases between them. This CDR3 has 13 residues. The entire variable domain, with the rest obtained from reference TRBV19 and TRBJ1-3, is as follows: DGGITQSPKYLFRKEGQNVTLSCEQNLNHDAMYWYRQDPGQGLRLIYYSQIVNDFQKGDIAEGYSVSREKKESFPLTVTSAQKNPTAFYLCASSGTPGNTIYFGEGSWLTVV.

The gene calls are TRBV4-1 and TRBJ2-5, with TRBD1 matching 7 bases. Judging by the DNA end, TRBJ2-7 fits better; the J call may be wrong. This CDR3 comprises 14 residues. Germline-derived CDR1 and CDR2 are MGHRA and YSYEKL. CDR3 DNA: TGCGCCAGCAGACCTCCGGGACAGTCCTACGAGCAGTACTTC. This encodes CASRPPGQSYEQYF.

CDR3 loop: CASWEAGRLEQYF. DNA of the CDR3: TGTGCCAGCTGGGAGGCTGGGCGGCTCGAGCAGTACTTC. The chain has TRBV6-1 and TRBJ2-7, with a possible D match to TRBD2 (6 bases). The CDR3 totals 13 residues. The germline V and J ends were trimmed by 8 bases and 6 bases, with 17 bases remaining between them. Per germline, CDR1 MNHNS and CDR2 SASEGT.

This clone has ten or more counts. V is TRBV4-1 and J is TRBJ2-4, with 9 nucleotides matching TRBD2. The ends lost 3 bases at V and 3 bases at J; junction bases unmatched: 6. CDR3 length equals 16 residues. Per the germline V gene, CDR1 is MGHRA and CDR2 is YSYEKL. CDR3 DNA sequence: TGCGCCAGCAGCCAGGCTAGCGGGGCGGGCAAAAACATTCAGTACTTC. Encoded protein: CASSQASGAGKNIQYF.

This clone was counted many times. The genes are TRBV7-9 and TRBJ2-7; TRBD1 agrees at 11 bases. The germline V gene has CDR1 SEHNR and CDR2 FQNEAQ (reference sequence). The length of the CDR3 is 14 residues. Trimming at V came to 6 bases and at J to 3 bases, leaving 4 bases not matched to a gene. The CDR3 nucleotides read TGTGCCAGCAGGCGTGGGACAGGGGGCTACGAGCAGTACTTC. Translated: CASRRGTGGYEQYF.

This clone occurred a few times. The DNA is omitted, as the CDR3 cannot be located on it reliably, and the CDR3 follows TCRdb's listing. This chain joins TRBV6-1 and TRBJ1-5; the listed D gene, TRBD1, was not tested against the DNA. The CDR3 length equals 15 residues, ends included. The germline CDR1 and CDR2 sequences are MNHNS and SASEGT. The CDR3 is CASILGPYSNQPQHF.

This clone was found a few times. The chain has TRBV2 and TRBJ2-7; tentatively, D is TRBD1 (6 bases). Trimming removed 2 bases from V and 8 bases from J, with 16 bases in between. The germline V gene has CDR1 SNHLY and CDR2 FYNNEI. CDR3 length: 14 residues. CDR3 region: CASSETGKVEKQYF. The CDR3, as DNA: TGTGCCAGCAGTGAAACAGGGAAGGTTGAAAAGCAGTACTTC.

This clone was counted many times. V and J are TRBV28 and TRBJ2-3; D call uncertain. Germline CDR1 reads MDHEN; CDR2 reads SYDVKM. The CDR3 contains 12 residues. Trimming left V 8 bases short and J 2 bases short, with 8 bases between. CDR3 sequence reads: CASLAPTDTQYF. DNA of the CDR3: TGTGCCAGCTTGGCTCCCACAGATACGCAGTATTTT.

This clone counts as medium-sized. The V and J genes are TRBV5-4 and TRBJ2-7, with 11 nucleotides matching TRBD1. The CDR3 consists of 15 residues. The junction had 6 bases not matched to a gene; V was cut back by 0 bases and J by 7 bases. The germline gives CDR1 SGHNT, CDR2 YYREEE (reference sequence). CDR3 loop: CASSLGDRGEREQYF. The CDR3 coding sequence is TGTGCCAGCAGCTTGGGGGACAGGGGGGAGAGGGAGCAGTACTTC.